A selection of T cell receptor beta chains follows, all from one sample in a study of T cell repertoires in cytomegalovirus infection. TCRdb independently ran MiXCR on the reads; one entry per CDR3 protein. Counted here are about 490,000 distinct CDR3 sequences, 26% occurring once; the ten biggest clones make up roughly 13%. Sample: PBMCs. The source is a human donor in good health (CMV status not recorded). Some clones in this sample may be carry-over from other donors' samples. Both conserved end residues are part of each CDR3. D genes are given only for firm matches. Size is stated for part of the rows, as once, few or many counts, or as a class when the clone is expanded.

D,V,J,size,CDR3,DNA
TRBD1,TRBV28,TRBJ2-1,few,CASIIRDRVNEQFF,TGTGCCAGCATCATCCGGGACAGGGTCAATGAGCAGTTCTTC
TRBD2,TRBV6-1,TRBJ2-1,few,CASSPLAGVPNEQFF,TGTGCCAGCAGCCCCCTAGCGGGAGTACCCAATGAGCAGTTCTTC
NA,TRBV30,TRBJ1-2,NA,CAWIPPGRDSYGYTF,TGTGCCTGGATCCCGCCCGGCAGGGACTCCTATGGCTACACCTTC
NA,TRBV7-8,TRBJ2-7,many,CASSLSPFAADTYEQYF,TGTGCCAGCAGCTTAAGCCCCTTCGCAGCCGACACCTACGAGCAGTACTTC
NA,TRBV6-2/TRBV6-3,TRBJ2-3,many,CASSSSWDKHGPPDTQYF,TGTGCCAGCAGTTCCTCGTGGGACAAACATGGCCCCCCAGATACGCAGTATTTT
NA,TRBV4-1,TRBJ1-3,NA,CASSQASGRNTIYF,TGCGCCAGCAGCCAAGCCTCGGGGAGAAACACCATATATTTT
TRBD2,TRBV20-1,TRBJ2-1,NA,CSAGSSGRRGNEQFF,TGCAGTGCTGGCTCTAGCGGGAGGAGGGGCAATGAGCAGTTCTTC
NA,TRBV29-1,TRBJ1-4,few,CSVALGREKLFF,TGCAGCGTTGCCCTGGGGAGGGAAAAACTGTTTTTT
TRBD2,TRBV7-9,TRBJ2-1,NA,CASSPASGSFDEQFF,TGTGCCAGCAGCCCGGCTAGCGGGAGTTTTGATGAGCAGTTCTTC
NA,TRBV28,TRBJ2-5,NA,CASSLLGPTETQYF,TGTGCCAGCAGTTTACTCGGACCCACGGAGACCCAGTACTTC
TRBD1,TRBV19,TRBJ1-5,NA,CASSPRTGGPHQPQHF,TGTGCCAGTAGTCCAAGGACAGGGGGGCCTCATCAGCCCCAGCATTTT
NA,TRBV7-9,TRBJ1-4,few,CASSFTGTTNEKLFF,TGTGCCAGCAGTTTTACAGGGACAACTAATGAAAAACTGTTTTTT
NA,TRBV6-6,TRBJ2-7,NA,CASLGGGEQYF,TGTGCCAGCCTCGGGGGCGGCGAGCAGTACTTC
NA,TRBV24-1,TRBJ2-1,few,CATSDLGVHEQFF,TGTGCCACCAGTGATTTAGGGGTCCATGAGCAGTTCTTC
NA,TRBV28,TRBJ1-4,NA,CASSSGQNEKLFF,TGTGCCAGCAGTTCCGGGCAGAATGAAAAACTGTTTTTT
NA,TRBV30,TRBJ1-2,NA,CAWKGNRPQQGYTF,TGTGCCTGGAAAGGGAACAGGCCCCAGCAGGGCTACACCTTC
NA,TRBV6-2/TRBV6-3,TRBJ2-1,few,CASSYDTEQFF,TGTGCCAGCAGTTATGACACAGAGCAGTTCTTC
NA,TRBV10-3,TRBJ1-2,few,CAISETLDYGYTF,TGTGCCATCAGTGAGACGCTGGACTATGGCTACACCTTC
TRBD1,TRBV19,TRBJ2-4,few,CASRRTGLAKNIQYF,TGTGCCAGTAGACGGACAGGGTTAGCCAAAAACATTCAGTACTTC
NA,TRBV28,TRBJ1-5,many,CASSLRAGGQPQHF,TGTGCCAGCAGCCTTAGGGCAGGAGGACAGCCCCAGCATTTT
NA,TRBV9,TRBJ1-3,NA,CASSVEVWPKNSGNTIYF,TGTGCCAGCAGCGTAGAAGTATGGCCAAAAAACTCTGGAAACACCATATATTTT
TRBD2,TRBV20-1,TRBJ2-1,few,CSARDQVLAVYNEQFF,TGCAGTGCTAGAGATCAGGTACTAGCGGTTTACAATGAGCAGTTCTTC
NA,TRBV12-3/TRBV12-4,TRBJ2-5,few,CASSLTSDREETQYF,TGTGCCAGCAGTCTCACATCCGACAGAGAAGAGACCCAGTACTTC
TRBD1,TRBV12-3/TRBV12-4,TRBJ2-2,few,CASSPGQGRGTGELFF,TGTGCCAGCAGTCCGGGGCAGGGCAGGGGGACCGGGGAGCTGTTTTTT
NA,TRBV7-6,TRBJ2-7,few,CASSLEGVWASYEQYF,TGTGCCAGCAGCTTAGAAGGGGTTTGGGCGTCCTACGAGCAGTACTTC
TRBD1,TRBV5-1,TRBJ2-5,NA,CASSIGQGGGLMETQYF,TGCGCCAGCAGCATCGGACAGGGGGGAGGTTTAATGGAGACCCAGTACTTC
NA,TRBV19,TRBJ2-7,NA,CASSPLYGGASYEQYF,TGTGCCAGTAGCCCCCTATACGGCGGAGCCTCCTACGAGCAGTACTTC
TRBD2,TRBV19,TRBJ2-7,NA,CASSIQAGTPYEQYF,TGTGCCAGTAGTATTCAAGCGGGGACCCCCTACGAGCAGTACTTC
TRBD2,TRBV24-1,TRBJ2-5,few,CATSRSTSGRATEETQYF,TGTGCCACCAGTAGGTCTACTAGCGGGAGGGCCACCGAAGAGACCCAGTACTTC
NA,TRBV11-2,TRBJ2-2,few,CASSPRLERFNGELFF,TGTGCCAGCAGCCCGCGACTAGAGCGTTTTAACGGGGAGCTGTTTTTT
NA,TRBV25-1,TRBJ1-2,NA,CASSEWSGYTF,TGTGCCAGCAGTGAATGGAGTGGCTACACCTTC
TRBD1,TRBV28,TRBJ1-5,few,CASSDPPGQSYSNQPQHF,TGTGCCAGCAGTGATCCTCCGGGACAGTCTTATAGCAATCAGCCCCAGCATTTT
NA,TRBV4-1,TRBJ1-5,many,CASSQITGFESNQPQHF,TGCGCCAGCAGCCAAATCACAGGGTTCGAAAGCAATCAGCCCCAGCATTTT
NA,TRBV7-6,TRBJ2-2,few,CASSSRGYAGELFF,TGTGCCAGCAGCTCACGGGGTTATGCCGGGGAGCTGTTTTTT
TRBD1,TRBV7-9,TRBJ2-7,many,CASSTETGLYEQYF,TGTGCCAGCAGCACCGAGACAGGGCTCTACGAGCAGTACTTC
NA,TRBV19,TRBJ1-5,few,CASSTRQNSNQPQHF,TGTGCCAGTAGTACTCGACAGAATAGCAATCAGCCCCAGCATTTT
NA,TRBV6-6,TRBJ2-1,few,CASSPVGGNEQFF,TGTGCCAGCAGTCCGGTAGGGGGCAATGAGCAGTTCTTC
TRBD2,TRBV4-1,TRBJ2-1,NA,CASSQSEEREKEQFF,TGCGCCAGCAGCCAATCAGAGGAGCGGGAGAAAGAGCAGTTCTTC
TRBD1,TRBV5-5,TRBJ2-5,few,CASSFRTGTDLDPQYF,TGTGCCAGCAGCTTTCGGACCGGGACAGACCTCGACCCCCAGTACTTC
NA,TRBV28,TRBJ1-2,few,CASSSPAAGLLHGDGYTF,TGTGCCAGCAGTTCCCCCGCGGCCGGCCTTCTGCATGGAGATGGCTACACCTTC
TRBD2,TRBV5-6,TRBJ2-1,few,CASRHLAGRNEQFF,TGTGCCAGCAGACATTTAGCGGGCCGCAATGAGCAGTTCTTC